The 8 T cell receptor beta chains in this list originate from one sample, sequenced in a study of Ad26.COV2.S vaccination and SARS-CoV-2 variants. The method was immunoSEQ multiplex PCR; TCRdb's version includes in-frame clones alone and lacks a portion of them. The sample includes 360,000 or so clones, about nine tenths of them seen just once. Treatment given: approximately 18 received Ad26.COV2.S at low or high dose, single or two shots; 5 received placebo; per-sample allocation not given. All samples were drawn on day 63, counting from the first vaccine or placebo injection. The sequences come from peripheral blood, collected in a trial of Ad26.COV2.S vaccine versus placebo. Every receptor here comes from a person aged 18-60 years who received the Ad26.COV2.S COVID-19 vaccine or a placebo.

The chain combines TRBV5-6 with TRBJ1-1; D unresolved. V lost 1 base and J 11 bases, leaving 9 bases between the germline ends. The CDR3 has 11 amino acids. The germline gives CDR1 SGHDT, CDR2 YYEEEE. The CDR3 here is CASSLRMVAFF. In DNA form, the CDR3 reads TGTGCCAGCAGCTTGAGGATGGTGGCTTTCTTT.

V gene TRBV10-3 combines with J gene TRBJ1-6; a possible D gene is TRBD1 (5 bases). Germline assignment: CDR1 ENHRY and CDR2 SYGVKD. V shed 6 bases and J shed 5 bases, with 14 bases lying between them. The CDR3 is 15 residues long. CDR3 amino acids: CAIRWDRGDNSPLHF. The CDR3 coding sequence is TGTGCCATCAGGTGGGACCGTGGGGATAATTCACCCCTCCACTTT.

Details on this clone: The germline gene is not matched at one end of the junction; a read error may be the cause. This sequence joins TRBV7-7 and TRBJ2-2; D remains ambiguous. The CDR3 has 14 amino acids. Germline V gene sequence: CDR1 SSHAT, CDR2 FNYEAQ (reference sequence). The CDR3 DNA is TGTGCTAGCAGCTTAGAGGTTGTCACCGGGGAGCTGTTTTTT. It codes for CASSLEVVTGELFF. The full variable domain, completed using reference TRBV7-7 and TRBJ2-2, is GAGVSQSPRYKVTKRGQDVTLRCDPISSHATLYWYQQALGQGPEFLTYFNYEAQPDKSGLPSDRFSAERPEGSISTLTIQRTEQRDSAMYRCASSLEVVTGELFFGEGSRLTVL.

V and J are TRBV5-4 and TRBJ1-2; TRBD1 aligns across 9 bases. The CDR3 consists of 16 residues. Unmatched junction bases numbered 14, after V lost 3 bases and J lost 8 bases. Germline loops: CDR1 SGHNT, CDR2 YYREEE (reference sequence). CDR3 nucleotides: TGTGCCAGCAGCTCGGACAGGGGAACTCCATTATGGGGCTACACCTTC. It encodes CASSSDRGTPLWGYTF.

J is TRBJ2-3 and V is TRBV9; 7 nucleotides align to TRBD1. Trimming removed 4 bases from V and 5 bases from J; junction bases left unmatched: 4. The CDR3 is made up of 13 amino acids. Germline V gene data show CDR1 as SGDLS and CDR2 as YYNGEE. The CDR3 loop is CASSTTGIDTQYF. CDR3 DNA sequence: TGTGCCAGCAGCACGACAGGGATAGATACGCAGTATTTT.

The chain carries TRBV6-6 and TRBJ1-6; maybe TRBD1 (6 bases). This CDR3 region has 15 residues. V gave up 7 bases and J gave up 3 bases, with 13 bases separating them. Germline assignment: CDR1 MNHNY and CDR2 SVGAGI (reference sequence). CDR3 DNA: TGTGCCAGCATGGGGGGCAGAGACTATAATTCACCCCTCCACTTT. This sequence encodes CASMGGRDYNSPLHF.

The chain links TRBV4-1 to TRBJ1-2; no clear D gene. V lost 1 base and J 1 base, leaving 16 bases between the germline ends. The CDR3 spans 17 residues. In germline, CDR1 is MGHRA, CDR2 YSYEKL. CDR3 sequence (DNA): TGCGCCAGCAGCCAAGTCCCCCGAAGCCATGTTAACTATGGCTACACCTTC. Residues: CASSQVPRSHVNYGYTF.

This clone was counted between two and nine times. V usage is TRBV7-9 and J usage is TRBJ2-7, with D unclear. The V gene's germline CDR1 is SEHNR and CDR2 FQNEAQ (reference sequence). The CDR3 runs 11 residues. Trimming left V 8 bases short and J 3 bases short, with 8 bases between. CDR3 loop: CASVVDYEQYF. CDR3 sequence (DNA): TGTGCCAGCGTCGTAGACTACGAGCAGTACTTC.